A single sample is the source of the 21 T cell receptor beta chains below, sequenced in a study of shared clonotypes between healthy human individuals. Sequencing was performed with immunoSEQ multiplex PCR; in TCRdb, only in-frame clones are kept and a portion is missing. The top ten hold roughly 13% of the sample, which has about 490,000 clones, 70% to 80% seen once. Sequenced material: PBMCs. Receptor source: a woman in her 40s in good health. Some clones in this sample may be carry-over from other donors' samples.

This clone was seen only a few times. The chain joins TRBV2 to TRBJ2-5; maybe TRBD1 (6 bases). The CDR3 runs to 15 residues. The germline CDR1 and CDR2 sequences are SNHLY and FYNNEI. V lost 6 bases and J 1 base, leaving 15 bases between the germline ends. The CDR3 DNA reads as TGTGCCAGCAGAAAAGGGGGTGGGGTCCAAGAGACCCAGTACTTC. It encodes CASRKGGGVQETQYF.

Details on this clone: This CDR3 is also generated by other DNA sequences in the sample. The J gene is TRBJ2-5, the V gene TRBV6-1, with 10 bases that match TRBD2. The ends lost 9 bases at V and 2 bases at J; junction bases unmatched: 6. CDR1 MNHNS and CDR2 SASEGT come from the germline V gene. This CDR3 region has 14 residues. This CDR3 is CASKWTSGQETQYF. CDR3 nucleotides: TGTGCCAGTAAATGGACTAGCGGTCAAGAGACCCAGTACTTC.

CDR3 nucleotide sequence: TGTGCCAGTAGTATCGAGACAGGGTCCTATGGCTACACCTTC. Protein sequence: CASSIETGSYGYTF. The rearrangement uses TRBV19 and TRBJ1-2, with TRBD1 matching over 7 bases. V shed 3 bases, J shed 4 bases, and the junction held 5 bases outside the gene matches. The CDR3 sequence is 14 residues long. The germline V gene has CDR1 LNHDA and CDR2 SQIVND (reference sequence).

Turning to this clone: The same CDR3 also results from other DNA sequences found in this sample. The chain recombines TRBV6-5 with TRBJ1-1; no clear D gene. This CDR3 region has 13 residues. Per the germline V gene, CDR1 is MNHEY and CDR2 is SVGAGI. The V end lost 2 bases, the J end lost 1 base, and 5 bases lay between the germline ends. The CDR3 sequence is CASSYGRNTEAFF. In DNA form, the CDR3 reads TGTGCCAGCAGTTACGGCAGGAACACTGAAGCTTTCTTT.

The chain carries TRBV5-1 and TRBJ1-1, with D possibly matching TRBD1 (5 bases). The CDR3 is 13 amino acids. Germline V gene data show CDR1 as SGHRS and CDR2 as YFSETQ. With 4 bases removed from V and 10 bases from J, the gap between germline ends came to 17 bases. The CDR3 region is CASSPRDNGAAFF. The CDR3 coding sequence is TGCGCCAGCAGCCCGCGTGACAATGGGGCAGCTTTCTTT.

The chain couples TRBV30 to TRBJ2-1, with 13 positions matching TRBD2. The CDR3 is made up of 15 amino acids. V lost 2 bases, J lost 5 bases, and 3 bases stayed unmatched. Germline CDR1 is GTSNPN and CDR2 is SVGIG (reference sequence). The DNA for the CDR3 is TGTGCCTGGAGTCCCGGACTAGCGGGAGACAATGAGCAGTTCTTC. Translating gives CAWSPGLAGDNEQFF.

The gene calls are TRBV6-1 and TRBJ1-2; D uncertain. Germline assignment: CDR1 MNHNS and CDR2 SASEGT. Between the trimmed V and J ends, which lost 6 bases and 7 bases, there was a span of 18 bases. This CDR3 region has 14 residues. The DNA of the CDR3 is TGTGCCAGCAGACCCCCCGGGGAGAAGAGTGGCTACACCTTC. Translating gives CASRPPGEKSGYTF.

V and J are TRBV6-5 and TRBJ1-2; D gene uncertain. The CDR3 runs to 14 residues. V was shortened by 0 bases and J by 4 bases, with 9 bases between the two germline ends. Per the germline V gene, CDR1 is MNHEY and CDR2 is SVGAGI. The CDR3 nucleotides are TGTGCCAGCAGTTACTCGAGGGTCAGCTATGGCTACACCTTC. It codes for CASSYSRVSYGYTF.

The V and J genes are TRBV7-3 and TRBJ2-3, with D perhaps being TRBD1 or TRBD2 (5 bases each). Germline loops: CDR1 SGHTA, CDR2 FQGTGA. This CDR3 spans 15 amino acids. The germline V and J ends were trimmed by 5 bases and 3 bases, with 15 bases remaining between them. CDR3 loop: CASSRTPWGTDTQYF. The CDR3 DNA reads as TGTGCCAGCAGCCGGACTCCCTGGGGGACAGATACGCAGTATTTT. The full variable domain, completed using reference TRBV7-3 and TRBJ2-3, is GAGVSQTPSNKVTEKGKYVELRCDPISGHTALYWYRQSLGQGPEFLIYFQGTGAADDSGLPNDRFFAVRPEGSVSTLKIQRTERGDSAVYLCASSRTPWGTDTQYFGPGTRLTVL.

The chain links TRBV10-3 to TRBJ2-7; unclear D gene. CDR1 is ENHRY and CDR2 is SYGVKD in the germline V gene. CDR3 length: 11 residues. V was shortened by 3 bases and J by 2 bases, with 2 bases between the two germline ends. Here the CDR3 DNA reads TGTGCCATCAGTGAAACCTACGAGCAGTACTTC. Translation: CAISETYEQYF.

This clone has more than one count but fewer than ten. The chain employs TRBV14 and TRBJ1-1, with D possibly matching TRBD1 (5 bases). The V gene lost 3 bases and the J gene lost 6 bases, with 14 bases spanning the gap. Germline lookup yields CDR1 SGHDN and CDR2 FVKESK. The CDR3 covers 14 residues. This chain's CDR3 is CASSHRERGPEAFF. Here the CDR3 DNA reads TGTGCCAGCAGCCATCGGGAACGGGGACCTGAAGCTTTCTTT.

The gene calls are TRBV7-2 and TRBJ2-3; 8 bases are shared with TRBD1. In germline, CDR1 is SGHTA, CDR2 FQGNSA. The CDR3 runs to 15 residues. J lost 6 bases, V lost 0 bases, and 5 bases had no gene match. The CDR3, as DNA: TGTGCCAGCAGCTTAGCCCAGGGACAGGTGGATACGCAGTATTTT. Amino acid sequence: CASSLAQGQVDTQYF.

This clone was counted many times. The V gene is TRBV4-1, the J gene TRBJ2-1; 12 bases agree with TRBD2. CDR1 MGHRA and CDR2 YSYEKL come from the germline V gene. The CDR3 runs 20 residues. J was trimmed by 0 bases and V by 4 bases; bases with no gene match: 13. The CDR3 is CASSLGLAGSYIGSYNEQFF. The CDR3 nucleotides read TGCGCCAGCAGCCTTGGACTAGCGGGGTCTTATATCGGCTCCTACAATGAGCAGTTCTTC.

This chain uses TRBV30 with TRBJ1-1; no clear D gene. V lost 2 bases and J lost 1, with 8 bases in between. The CDR3 runs 13 residues. Germline V gene data show CDR1 as GTSNPN and CDR2 as SVGIG (reference sequence). CDR3: CAWSYSPNTEAFF. CDR3 DNA sequence: TGTGCCTGGAGTTATTCCCCGAACACTGAAGCTTTCTTT.

CDR3 loop: CASSLGLAPEYEQYF. CDR3 DNA: TGTGCCAGCAGCTTGGGACTAGCGCCGGAGTACGAGCAGTACTTC. This chain joins TRBV5-4 and TRBJ2-7; TRBD2 matches 8 bases. Germline V gene data show CDR1 as SGHNT and CDR2 as YYREEE (reference sequence). The CDR3 is 15 residues long. The J segment lost 4 bases and the V segment lost 0 bases, leaving 6 bases of the junction unmatched. Full variable domain (remainder filled in from reference TRBV5-4 and TRBJ2-7): ETGVTQSPTHLIKTRGQQVTLRCSSQSGHNTVSWYQQALGQGPQFIFQYYREEENGRGNFPPRFSGLQFPNYSSELNVNALELDDSALYLCASSLGLAPEYEQYFGPGTRLTVT.

The chain is built from TRBV28 and TRBJ1-1, with D hard to call. The CDR3 is 13 amino acids. Deletions cut 6 bases from V and 4 bases from J, with 12 bases between. Germline V gene lookup returns CDR1 MDHEN and CDR2 SYDVKM. The CDR3 sequence: CASSPGVGTEAFF. CDR3 DNA sequence: TGTGCCAGCAGCCCCGGGGTTGGCACTGAAGCTTTCTTT.

The chain joins TRBV27 to TRBJ2-1, with 10 bases that match TRBD2. CDR3 length: 16 residues. V shed 0 bases and J 7 bases; nucleotides not matched to a gene: 6. CDR1 and CDR2 (germline): MNHEY, SMNVEV (reference sequence). CDR3 loop: CASSLSVAGGRNEQFF. CDR3 DNA: TGTGCCAGCAGTTTATCGGTAGCGGGAGGACGGAATGAGCAGTTCTTC.

J is TRBJ2-2 and V is TRBV4-1, with 8 bases that match TRBD2. This CDR3 is built from 14 residues. CDR1 MGHRA and CDR2 YSYEKL come from the germline V gene. V was clipped by 5 bases and J by 7 bases; unmatched bases: 6. The CDR3: CASSAPSGLGELFF. CDR3 nucleotides: TGCGCCAGCAGCGCCCCTAGCGGGCTCGGGGAGCTGTTTTTT.

The chain recombines TRBV7-9 with TRBJ2-7, with 9 bases matching TRBD1. With 5 bases clipped from V and 5 bases from J, the junction kept 7 bases outside the gene matches. Germline loops: CDR1 SEHNR, CDR2 FQNEAQ (reference sequence). This CDR3 spans 14 amino acids. The CDR3: CASSLTGGWDEQYF. DNA of the CDR3: TGTGCCAGCAGCCTAACAGGGGGCTGGGACGAGCAGTACTTC.

The V call is TRBV27, the J call TRBJ2-7; 9 positions agree with TRBD2. The length of the CDR3 is 15 residues. Losses at the gene ends were 8 bases for V and 4 bases for J; bases not matched to a gene: 12. Germline CDR1 is MNHEY and CDR2 is SMNVEV (reference sequence). CDR3 residues: CASRDGSGRRYEQYF. The DNA of the CDR3 is TGTGCCAGCCGGGACGGGAGCGGGAGGAGGTACGAGCAGTACTTC.

V and J are TRBV4-2 and TRBJ1-2, with D possibly matching TRBD1 (6 bases). Trimming removed 3 bases at V and 4 bases at J, with 12 bases between. Germline V gene data show CDR1 as LGHNA and CDR2 as YNFKEQ. This CDR3 spans 14 amino acids. The CDR3 protein is CASSQDTGPYGYTF. The CDR3 DNA follows: TGTGCCAGCAGCCAGGATACAGGGCCCTATGGCTACACCTTC.